These T cell receptor beta chains were read from a single sample in a study of blood T cell repertoires in COVID-19. Clones were read by immunoSEQ multiplex PCR, and TCRdb kept only the in-frame ones, dropping some. The profile shows 200,000 to 250,000 clones, around 83% of them singletons. Sequencing used peripheral blood. The receptor set was obtained from a woman aged 80 or older with COVID-19, enrolled during active disease. CDR3s include the opening cysteine and the closing phenylalanine or tryptophan. The order of the fields is V gene, D gene, J gene, clone size, CDR3 protein, CDR3 DNA. D genes are given only for firm matches. Not all rows give a size; the values are once, few, many and, for expanded clones, a class.

v_call: TRBV7-6
d_call: .
j_call: TRBJ2-3
clone_size: .
cdr3_aa: CASSLVLGSTDTQYF
cdr3_nt: TGTGCCAGCAGCTTAGTCCTGGGCAGCACAGATACGCAGTATTTT

v_call: TRBV15
d_call: .
j_call: TRBJ1-1
clone_size: .
cdr3_aa: CATSRLLTGNTEAFF
cdr3_nt: TGTGCCACCAGCAGACTATTGACGGGGAACACTGAAGCTTTCTTT

v_call: TRBV19
d_call: .
j_call: TRBJ2-7
clone_size: .
cdr3_aa: CASSIPGSTAYEQYF
cdr3_nt: TGTGCCAGTAGTATTCCAGGGTCTACAGCTTACGAGCAGTACTTC

v_call: TRBV27
d_call: TRBD1
j_call: TRBJ1-1
clone_size: few
cdr3_aa: CASSWSGQATEAFF
cdr3_nt: TGTGCCAGCAGTTGGTCCGGACAGGCGACTGAAGCTTTCTTT

v_call: TRBV18
d_call: TRBD1
j_call: TRBJ1-3
clone_size: .
cdr3_aa: CASSRPRGPSSGNTIYF
cdr3_nt: TGTGCCAGCTCACGCCCGAGGGGGCCTAGCTCTGGAAACACCATATATTTT

v_call: TRBV4-2
d_call: TRBD2
j_call: TRBJ2-2
clone_size: .
cdr3_aa: CASSQEADGGRARTGELFF
cdr3_nt: TGTGCCAGCAGCCAAGAAGCTGACGGCGGGAGGGCCCGAACCGGGGAGCTGTTTTTT

v_call: TRBV5-1
d_call: TRBD1
j_call: TRBJ1-3
clone_size: .
cdr3_aa: CASSYAGTDSGNTIYF
cdr3_nt: TGCGCCAGCAGCTATGCCGGGACAGACTCTGGAAACACCATATATTTT

v_call: TRBV9
d_call: TRBD1
j_call: TRBJ1-2
clone_size: .
cdr3_aa: CASSPLGGGGYTF
cdr3_nt: TGTGCCAGCAGCCCCCTTGGAGGGGGCGGCTACACCTTC

v_call: TRBV5-1
d_call: .
j_call: TRBJ1-1
clone_size: once
cdr3_aa: CASSFGRMNTEAFF
cdr3_nt: TGCGCCAGCAGCTTCGGCAGGATGAACACTGAAGCTTTCTTT

v_call: TRBV6-4
d_call: .
j_call: TRBJ2-3
clone_size: .
cdr3_aa: CASSVDSSTDTQYF
cdr3_nt: TGTGCCAGCAGTGTAGACAGTAGCACAGATACGCAGTATTTT

v_call: TRBV5-1
d_call: TRBD1
j_call: TRBJ2-4
clone_size: .
cdr3_aa: CASSLTGENIQYF
cdr3_nt: TGCGCCAGCAGCTTGACAGGGGAGAACATTCAGTACTTC

v_call: TRBV12-3/TRBV12-4
d_call: .
j_call: TRBJ2-7
clone_size: .
cdr3_aa: CASSLGRREQYF
cdr3_nt: TGTGCCAGCAGTTTAGGTAGGCGGGAGCAGTACTTC

v_call: TRBV19
d_call: .
j_call: TRBJ1-5
clone_size: once
cdr3_aa: CASSIGRRAQPQHF
cdr3_nt: TGTGCCAGTAGTATAGGACGCAGGGCCCAGCCCCAGCATTTT

v_call: TRBV5-1
d_call: TRBD1
j_call: TRBJ1-2
clone_size: .
cdr3_aa: CASTFIGQGNGYTF
cdr3_nt: TGCGCCAGCACTTTCATAGGACAGGGGAATGGCTACACCTTC

v_call: TRBV7-7
d_call: TRBD1
j_call: TRBJ1-2
clone_size: .
cdr3_aa: CASRSKQGGYGYTF
cdr3_nt: TGTGCTAGCAGGAGCAAGCAGGGGGGCTATGGCTACACCTTC

v_call: TRBV6-5
d_call: .
j_call: TRBJ2-3
clone_size: .
cdr3_aa: CASSLITGSEDTQYF
cdr3_nt: TGTGCCAGCAGTTTAATTACAGGGAGCGAAGATACGCAGTATTTT

v_call: TRBV5-6
d_call: TRBD1
j_call: TRBJ2-2
clone_size: .
cdr3_aa: CASSRGTGNTGELFF
cdr3_nt: TGTGCCAGCAGCCGCGGGACAGGGAACACCGGGGAGCTGTTTTTT

v_call: TRBV7-3
d_call: .
j_call: TRBJ2-1
clone_size: .
cdr3_aa: CASSRGAPGTYNEQFF
cdr3_nt: TGTGCCAGCAGCAGAGGCGCACCGGGGACCTACAATGAGCAGTTCTTC

v_call: TRBV6-2/TRBV6-3
d_call: TRBD2
j_call: TRBJ2-1
clone_size: .
cdr3_aa: CASSPLAGSYNEQFF
cdr3_nt: TGTGCCAGCAGCCCACTAGCGGGGTCCTACAATGAGCAGTTCTTC

v_call: TRBV19
d_call: .
j_call: TRBJ1-5
clone_size: .
cdr3_aa: CASSIDAPTLNQPQHF
cdr3_nt: TGTGCCAGTAGTATAGATGCCCCTACCCTCAATCAGCCCCAGCATTTT

v_call: TRBV30
d_call: TRBD1
j_call: TRBJ1-5
clone_size: .
cdr3_aa: CASSRDRDSNQPQHF
cdr3_nt: TGTGCCAGTTCCCGGGACAGAGATAGCAATCAGCCCCAGCATTTT

v_call: TRBV15
d_call: .
j_call: TRBJ2-1
clone_size: .
cdr3_aa: CATSRDRGYNEQFF
cdr3_nt: TGTGCCACCAGCAGAGATAGGGGGTACAATGAGCAGTTCTTC

v_call: TRBV6-5
d_call: TRBD2
j_call: TRBJ2-1
clone_size: .
cdr3_aa: CASRTGLAGVEQFF
cdr3_nt: TGTGCCAGCAGAACGGGACTAGCGGGAGTCGAGCAGTTCTTC

v_call: TRBV18
d_call: .
j_call: TRBJ2-2
clone_size: .
cdr3_aa: CASTLSTVNTGELFF
cdr3_nt: TGTGCCAGCACCTTAAGTACAGTGAACACCGGGGAGCTGTTTTTT

v_call: TRBV30
d_call: TRBD1
j_call: TRBJ1-1
clone_size: .
cdr3_aa: CAWRHRDRGMNTEAFF
cdr3_nt: TGTGCCTGGAGACACCGGGACAGGGGCATGAACACTGAAGCTTTCTTT

v_call: TRBV18
d_call: TRBD2
j_call: TRBJ2-7
clone_size: .
cdr3_aa: CASSPPGLAGAYEQYF
cdr3_nt: TGTGCCAGCTCACCACCGGGACTAGCGGGTGCCTACGAGCAGTACTTC

v_call: TRBV5-1
d_call: .
j_call: TRBJ2-7
clone_size: .
cdr3_aa: CASRDNYEQYF
cdr3_nt: TGCGCCAGCAGGGACAACTACGAGCAGTACTTC

v_call: TRBV12-3/TRBV12-4
d_call: .
j_call: TRBJ1-1
clone_size: .
cdr3_aa: CASSRQMGAEAFF
cdr3_nt: TGTGCCAGCAGTCGCCAGATGGGCGCTGAAGCTTTCTTT

v_call: TRBV4-3
d_call: TRBD2
j_call: TRBJ2-7
clone_size: .
cdr3_aa: CASSQELAGGHYEQYF
cdr3_nt: TGCGCCAGCAGCCAAGAATTAGCGGGAGGCCACTACGAGCAGTACTTC

v_call: TRBV4-1
d_call: .
j_call: TRBJ2-7
clone_size: .
cdr3_aa: CASSQEGGRSTYEQYF
cdr3_nt: TGCGCCAGCAGCCAAGAGGGGGGGCGAAGCACCTACGAGCAGTACTTC

v_call: TRBV27
d_call: .
j_call: TRBJ1-2
clone_size: .
cdr3_aa: CASSSQPGTSNYGYTF
cdr3_nt: TGTGCCAGCAGTTCTCAACCTGGGACTTCCAACTATGGCTACACCTTC

v_call: TRBV7-9
d_call: .
j_call: TRBJ1-4
clone_size: .
cdr3_aa: CASSTSNEKLFF
cdr3_nt: TGTGCCAGCAGCACTTCTAATGAAAAACTGTTTTTT

v_call: TRBV11-3
d_call: .
j_call: TRBJ2-2
clone_size: few
cdr3_aa: CASSTGRGTGELFF
cdr3_nt: TGTGCCAGCAGCACAGGTCGGGGGACCGGGGAGCTGTTTTTT